The sequence of this T cell receptor beta chain was determined in a study of CD8 T cells in Susac syndrome. The sample holds a few counts of this clonotype. The antigen is undetermined. The CDR3 runs to 14 residues. The germline V gene encodes CDR1 SQVTM and CDR2 ANQGSEA. The V gene end was trimmed by 8 bases and the J gene end by 2 bases; junction bases not matched to a gene: 9. TCR beta was sequenced from blood CD8+ and CD4+ T cells. Those who served as multiple sclerosis controls were treatment-naive patients with stable or active relapsing-remitting disease. Bulk CD8+ and CD4+ cells came from magnetic negative isolation; CD8+ TEMRA by FACS. Random hexamers served to reverse transcribe roughly 0.45 to 1 ug RNA. One entry per CDR3 protein, called by TCRdb with MiXCR from the immunoSEQ multiplex PCR reads. The data contain a few hundred thousand distinct CDR3 sequences, about 91% of them seen just once; the ten biggest clones take up 0.18%.

Study results and limitations: The number of individuals included in the study's TCR sequencing and HLA analysis was acknowledged as relatively small.

The receptor was isolated from a human donor with multiple sclerosis. Sequencing used CD8+ T cells from PBMCs. The chain recombines TRBV29-1 with TRBJ2-7; 10 bases agree with TRBD1. The CDR3 region is CSISGTGVTYEQYF. DNA for the CDR3: TGCAGCATCTCCGGGACAGGGGTTACCTACGAGCAGTACTTC.